The entry below gives a single T cell receptor (beta chain) sequence along with its context. Its antigen is not identified. This sample is part of a study of cytomegalovirus exposure and HLA in healthy donors. Study-level information: A prior study identified just under 120 million unique TCR beta sequences from 190 million or so T cells. Study-level points and caveats: An analysis done earlier found most TCR beta V segments productive about 87% or about 30% of the time.

The length of the CDR3 is 15 residues. In germline, CDR1 is SEHNR, CDR2 FQNEAQ (reference sequence). Trimming removed 0 bases from V and 2 bases from J, with 11 bases in between. The PCR employed 60 Vbeta primers together with 13 Jbeta primers. Generated by immunoSEQ multiplex PCR, the TCRdb table keeps only in-frame clones and is missing some. The sample lists fewer than 130,000 clones; less than 80% were seen once. Material: PBMCs. The clonotype was recovered from a man aged 25-45 years in good health and CMV-seropositive. The V call is TRBV7-9, the J call TRBJ2-7; tentative D call: TRBD1 (5 bases). CDR3 residues: CASSLAGRVTYEQYF. The DNA of the CDR3 is TGTGCCAGCAGCTTAGCGGGCAGGGTTACCTACGAGCAGTACTTC.